This T cell receptor beta chain appears in the sequencing data of a study of T cells in Graves' hyperthyroidism and ophthalmopathy. TCR beta CDR3 sequences were amplified from RNA transcripts. The TCR CDR3 first-round RT-PCR relied on the HTBI primer set. TCRdb re-called the multiplex PCR reads with MiXCR, one entry per CDR3 protein. The sample holds roughly 250,000 distinct CDR3 sequences, over 20% seen once. In this sample, this clonotype turned up many times. With 1 base removed from V and 0 bases from J, the gap between germline ends came to 21 bases. The CDR3 is 19 residues long. Germline V gene lookup returns CDR1 LGHDT and CDR2 YNNKEL (reference sequence).

This rearrangement joins TRBV3-1 to TRBJ1-1; D not resolved. The sequenced material came from blood. The sequence derives from a man aged 25 to 45 with Graves' ophthalmopathy. CDR3 nucleotide sequence: TGTGCCAGCAGCCAAGGAGCCCTGGGAGGGAAGGCGGTGAACACTGAAGCTTTCTTT. Its translation is CASSQGALGGKAVNTEAFF.